The TCR beta chain under discussion was sequenced for a study of CD8+CD57+ T cells in acquired aplastic anemia (dated by TCRdb to 2017 to 2018). In the study overall: On average, sorted CD4+ and CD8+ cells yielded 2.5 to 3.5 ug of extracted DNA, with a range of about 0.19 to 30 ug. A CD8+CD57+ expansion meant a frequency higher than the mean frequency seen in healthy subjects.

This clonotype was recorded many times. Its antigen target is currently unknown. Per-base qualities were not stored, and no clone one base away is much larger. Here is what the overall study found, with its caveats: Roughly 30 CD8+ CDR3 sequences were found to be shared between patients and controls, but these sequences appeared to be highly expressed in patients and within the immunodominant clones of the patients. CD8+ Simpson's diversity did not differ significantly between patients and healthy controls (P=0.060).

CDR1 and CDR2 (SGHRS, YFSETQ) derive from the germline V gene. The CDR3 covers 16 residues, taking in both the cysteine and the phenylalanine. The kept DNA is CDR3 alone, 48 bases in frame from the first base. The V end gives up 0 bases and the J end 5 bases, leaving 8 bases in the junction not matched to a gene. Expansion of CD8+CD57+ cells had been shown by flow cytometry in the patients chosen for sequencing. All patients had severe acquired aplastic anemia diagnosed by International Study of Aplastic Anemia and Agranulocytosis and Camitta criteria. No patient had received any therapy when blood was sampled. In the study, sorted CD4+ and CD8+ blood T cells from patients with severe aplastic anemia and from healthy subjects underwent deep sequencing of TCR repertoires. In the USA, patient enrollment took place under clinicaltrials.gov protocols 00001620, 01623167, 00001397, 00071045, 00081523 and 00961064. Ficoll-Paque density gradient centrifugation was used to isolate peripheral blood mononuclear cells. Before DNA extraction, CD4+ and CD8+ T cells were sorted by FACS or by magnetic beads.

Genomic DNA served as template for TCR beta VDJ combination and CDR3 sequence profiling. An Illumina HiSeq 2000 was used for TCR repertoire sequencing. The published analysis was carried out like this. TRBV/TRBJ rearrangement plots, CDR3 size and DJ length profiles, and Simpson's diversity index were used to evaluate the repertoires. Whichever DNA sequence was most abundant in the deep sequencing data was defined as the immunodominant clone. CDR3 amino acid sequences were screened for sharing across subjects and were compared with published repertoires and the VDJdb database. TCRdb reanalyzed the raw reads on its own, using fastp at Q25 for trimming and MiXCR for clone calling, and kept in-frame beta chains. CDR3 protein sequences are deduplicated, and each keeps its most common genes and DNA. TCRdb, not the original authors, processed these V and J calls. The sample table records 180,000 or so distinct CDR3 sequences; around 48% of these occur just once. The ten largest clones take up approximately 1% of the sample.

Source material: sorted CD4+, CD8+, or CD8+CD57+ T cells (not recorded which) from PBMCs. This receptor was identified in a human donor with aplastic anemia. The rearranged segments are TRBV5-1 and TRBJ2-1; 7 bases in the junction line up with TRBD2. The CDR3 reads as follows: CASSLVVGGDHNEQFF. The DNA reads TGCGCCAGCAGCTTGGTTGTGGGGGGGGACCACAATGAGCAGTTCTTC.